Below, 32 T cell receptor beta chains from the same sample are listed, as sequenced in a study of blood T cell repertoires in COVID-19. Repertoires were generated with immunoSEQ multiplex PCR, while TCRdb's copy carries only in-frame clones and drops some. The sample lists more than 300,000 clones; approximately 82% were seen once. Sequencing input: peripheral blood. All receptors derive from a woman between 50 and 59 years old with acute or convalescent COVID-19.

This chain joins TRBV5-5 and TRBJ1-5; unclear D gene. Trimming cost V 1 base and J 6 bases, with 11 bases left between them. The CDR3 length is 14 residues. Germline V gives CDR1 SGHKS, CDR2 YYEKEE (reference sequence). The CDR3 region is CASSLTGMGQPQHF. The CDR3 DNA is TGTGCCAGCAGCTTGACGGGAATGGGTCAGCCCCAGCATTTT.

The chain couples TRBV19 to TRBJ2-2; D unclear. Germline values: CDR1 LNHDA, CDR2 SQIVND (reference sequence). The CDR3 sequence is 13 residues long. Trimming shortened V by 2 bases and J by 3 bases, and 4 bases separated the two germline ends. The CDR3 bases are TGTGCCAGTAGTATATTAGACACCGGGGAGCTGTTTTTT. As protein: CASSILDTGELFF.

Written as DNA, the CDR3 is TGTGCCATCAGCCCGGAGTTGAATTCACCCCTCCACTTT. This encodes CAISPELNSPLHF. This chain links TRBV10-3 with TRBJ1-6; D gene uncertain. Germline CDR1 and CDR2: ENHRY and SYGVKD. The CDR3 sequence is 13 residues long. V lost 6 bases to trimming and J lost 7 bases, with 10 bases between them.

The V call is TRBV2, the J call TRBJ1-1; TRBD1 might be the D (6 bases). Germline CDR1 SNHLY, CDR2 FYNNEI. V lost 6 bases and J 3 bases, leaving 17 bases between the germline ends. The CDR3 loop spans 15 amino acids. As DNA, the CDR3 is TGTGCCAGCAGGGAAAGGGGGGGCAGGGACACTGAAGCTTTCTTT. Amino acid sequence: CASRERGGRDTEAFF.

This clone was counted a few times. This rearrangement joins TRBV9 to TRBJ2-3, with D possibly matching TRBD2 (7 bases). The CDR3 has 17 amino acids. Deletions cut 0 bases from V and 0 bases from J, with 14 bases between. Germline CDR1 SGDLS, CDR2 YYNGEE. CDR3 in amino acids: CASSVGLGGASTDTQYF. CDR3 nucleotide sequence: TGTGCCAGCAGCGTAGGCCTGGGGGGGGCGAGCACAGATACGCAGTATTTT.

In regard to this clone: The sample carries other DNA sequences with the same CDR3. The chain is built from TRBV18 and TRBJ2-5; D unresolved. This CDR3 contains 11 residues. The V end was cut by 3 bases, the J end by 3 bases, with 2 bases between. Germline V gene sequence: CDR1 KGHSH, CDR2 LQKENI. CDR3 amino acids: CASSPEETQYF. The CDR3 DNA follows: TGTGCCAGCTCACCCGAAGAGACCCAGTACTTC.

This clone was observed a handful of times. The V and J genes are TRBV29-1 and TRBJ1-1; possibly TRBD1 for D (6 bases). V was cut by 5 bases and J by 2 bases, with 15 bases left in between. CDR1 and CDR2 (germline): SQVTM, ANQGSEA. CDR3 length: 14 amino acids. The CDR3 here is CSVNRALINTEAFF. The CDR3 DNA is TGCAGCGTTAACAGGGCCCTAATCAACACTGAAGCTTTCTTT.

The genes are TRBV5-5 and TRBJ1-1, with D uncertain. The CDR3 consists of 15 residues. Looked up from germline, CDR1 is SGHKS and CDR2 is YYEKEE (reference sequence). V lost 5 bases to trimming and J lost 3 bases, with 17 bases between them. CDR3 sequence: CASSSFRGLDTEAFF. The CDR3 bases are TGTGCCAGCAGTTCCTTTAGAGGGTTGGACACTGAAGCTTTCTTT.

V gene TRBV27 combines with J gene TRBJ1-2, with TRBD1 matching over 8 bases. The germline gives CDR1 MNHEY, CDR2 SMNVEV (reference sequence). The CDR3 has 14 amino acids. Losses at the gene ends were 5 bases for V and 8 bases for J; bases not matched to a gene: 10. CDR3 amino acids: CASSRLDRDQGYTF. The CDR3 nucleotides are TGTGCCAGCAGTCGCCTGGACAGGGATCAGGGCTACACCTTC.

The chain employs TRBV10-3 and TRBJ2-7, with TRBD1 matching 7 bases. Germline assignment: CDR1 ENHRY and CDR2 SYGVKD. Trimming cost V 6 bases and J 1 base; bases outside gene matches: 6. The length of the CDR3 is 14 residues. This CDR3 is CAISGTDSSYEQYV. CDR3 sequence (DNA): TGTGCCATCAGCGGGACAGACTCTTCCTACGAGCAGTACGTC.

The chain employs TRBV24-1 and TRBJ2-3; no reliable D call. The CDR3 contains 13 residues. Germline CDR1 KGHDR, CDR2 SFDVKD. Trimming took off 3 bases at V and 1 base at J, with 4 bases between the two ends. The CDR3 coding sequence is TGTGCCACCAGTGATCGGGGCACAGATACGCAGTATTTT. Residues: CATSDRGTDTQYF.

Only a few counts were recorded for this clone. Other DNA sequences within the sample encode an identical CDR3. This chain connects TRBV7-3 to TRBJ2-1; unclear D gene. The CDR3 is 13 residues long. Germline-derived CDR1 and CDR2 are SGHTA and FQGTGA. V dropped 2 bases and J dropped 5 bases, with 7 bases sitting between them. CDR3 sequence reads: CASSLSRDNEQFF. CDR3 coding DNA: TGTGCCAGCAGCTTATCCCGGGACAATGAGCAGTTCTTC.

Here the CDR3 reads CASGTGQGWDYGYTF. In DNA form, the CDR3 reads TGTGCCAGTGGGACGGGACAGGGGTGGGACTATGGCTACACCTTC. V usage is TRBV2 and J usage is TRBJ1-2, with 10 nucleotides matching TRBD1. The CDR3 totals 15 residues. The germline V gene encodes CDR1 SNHLY and CDR2 FYNNEI. After removal of 9 bases from V and 3 bases from J, the junction contained 10 bases not matched to a gene.

The chain employs TRBV18 and TRBJ1-1; TRBD1 aligns across 7 bases. The germline gives CDR1 KGHSH, CDR2 LQKENI. This CDR3 contains 13 residues. With V trimmed by 4 bases and J by 7 bases, 6 bases remained unmatched. CDR3 sequence reads: CASSHGTESEAFF. CDR3 DNA sequence: TGTGCCAGCTCACATGGGACAGAGAGTGAAGCTTTCTTT.

V is TRBV27 and J is TRBJ2-7; D is uncertain. Germline assignment: CDR1 MNHEY and CDR2 SMNVEV (reference sequence). The CDR3 has 14 amino acids. Trimming left V 0 bases short and J 2 bases short, with 8 bases between. In DNA form, the CDR3 reads TGTGCCAGCAGTTTATCTTTCATAGCCTACGAGCAGTACTTC. Residues: CASSLSFIAYEQYF.

The chain carries TRBV5-6 and TRBJ1-5; D is perhaps TRBD1 (6 bases). The germline gives CDR1 SGHDT, CDR2 YYEEEE. The CDR3 covers 16 residues. Trimming removed 0 bases at V and 0 bases at J, with 10 bases between. This CDR3 reads CASSLGGGDSNQPQHF. The CDR3 bases are TGTGCCAGCAGCTTGGGAGGGGGGGATAGCAATCAGCCCCAGCATTTT. The full variable domain, completed using reference TRBV5-6 and TRBJ1-5, is DAGVTQSPTHLIKTRGQQVTLRCSPKSGHDTVSWYQQALGQGPQFIFQYYEEEERQRGNFPDRFSGHQFPNYSSELNVNALLLGDSALYLCASSLGGGDSNQPQHFGDGTRLSIL.

This chain connects TRBV5-4 to TRBJ2-1; 8 bases are a match to TRBD2. The CDR3 spans 17 residues. The junction had 14 bases not matched to a gene; V was cut back by 0 bases and J by 9 bases. Germline V CDR1 and CDR2: SGHNT, YYREEE (reference sequence). CDR3 sequence (DNA): TGTGCCAGCAGCTTGGCCGGCAACGGGGGGGCGGGTAGTGAGCAGTTCTTC. It codes for CASSLAGNGGAGSEQFF. Full variable domain (rest looked up from reference TRBV5-4 and TRBJ2-1): ETGVTQSPTHLIKTRGQQVTLRCSSQSGHNTVSWYQQALGQGPQFIFQYYREEENGRGNFPPRFSGLQFPNYSSELNVNALELDDSALYLCASSLAGNGGAGSEQFFGPGTRLTVL.

The chain carries TRBV7-2 and TRBJ1-5; possible D gene TRBD1, 6 bases. V was trimmed by 5 bases and J by 3 bases, leaving 11 bases between them. This CDR3 spans 14 amino acids. In germline, CDR1 is SGHTA, CDR2 FQGNSA. For the CDR3, the DNA is TGTGCCAGCAGCCTCGACAGGTACAATCAGCCCCAGCATTTT. Amino acid sequence: CASSLDRYNQPQHF. Full variable domain (rest looked up from reference TRBV7-2 and TRBJ1-5): GAGVSQSPSNKVTEKGKDVELRCDPISGHTALYWYRQSLGQGLEFLIYFQGNSAPDKSGLPSDRFSAERTGGSVSTLTIQRTQQEDSAVYLCASSLDRYNQPQHFGDGTRLSIL.

This chain links TRBV7-8 with TRBJ2-2, with 11 bases matching TRBD2. This CDR3 spans 17 amino acids. In germline, CDR1 is SGHVS, CDR2 FQNEAQ. J gave up 1 base and V 2 bases, and 3 bases lay outside the gene matches. The CDR3 DNA sequence: TGTGCCAGCAGCTTACTAGCGGGGGGACTGAACACCGGGGAGCTGTTTTTT. It codes for CASSLLAGGLNTGELFF.

The chain links TRBV18 to TRBJ1-2, with D hard to call. The CDR3 consists of 14 residues. In germline, CDR1 is KGHSH, CDR2 LQKENI. Trimming removed 3 bases from V and 0 bases from J, with 8 bases in between. CDR3 loop: CASSPLRSNYGYTF. As DNA, the CDR3 is TGTGCCAGCTCACCCCTTAGATCTAACTATGGCTACACCTTC.

This chain joins TRBV2 and TRBJ2-5; D remains unclear. The germline gives CDR1 SNHLY, CDR2 FYNNEI. V lost 7 bases, J lost 4 bases, and 16 bases lay in between. The CDR3 covers 14 residues. The CDR3 reads CASTPTVIAETQYF. The CDR3 DNA reads as TGTGCCAGCACCCCGACGGTCATAGCAGAGACCCAGTACTTC.

Points on this clone: Within the sample, other DNA sequences also encode this same CDR3. This chain links TRBV5-1 with TRBJ2-1; a weak D match, TRBD1 (6 bases). The germline V gene encodes CDR1 SGHRS and CDR2 YFSETQ. The CDR3 has 15 amino acids. Trimming left V 4 bases short and J 4 bases short, with 15 bases between. The CDR3 here is CASSLGQTSYNEQFF. CDR3 coding DNA: TGCGCCAGCAGCCTCGGACAGACTTCTTACAATGAGCAGTTCTTC.

The V call is TRBV18, the J call TRBJ2-6; 9 positions match TRBD1. The junction had 10 bases not matched to a gene; V was cut back by 6 bases and J by 1 base. There are 18 residues in the CDR3. Per the germline V gene, CDR1 is KGHSH and CDR2 is LQKENI. The CDR3 loop reads CASSKAGQGLSGANVLTF. In nucleotides, the CDR3 is TGTGCCAGCTCTAAAGCGGGACAGGGTTTATCTGGGGCCAACGTCCTGACTTTC.

This clone was seen just once. The chain has TRBV19 and TRBJ2-7, with 12 bases fitting TRBD1. The CDR3 consists of 14 residues. V lost 3 bases and J lost 5; bases outside the gene matches: 2. The V gene's germline CDR1 is LNHDA and CDR2 SQIVND (reference sequence). CDR3 in amino acids: CASSIGTGGDEQYF. CDR3 DNA: TGTGCCAGTAGTATCGGGACAGGGGGCGACGAGCAGTACTTC.

This clone showed up just once. The CDR3 bases are TGTGCCAGCAGCTTAGAGGTGGGGGCCCGGACAGGGAATGAGCAGTTCTTC. Encoded protein: CASSLEVGARTGNEQFF. The chain couples TRBV11-3 to TRBJ2-1; 8 positions agree with TRBD1. There are 17 residues in the CDR3. V lost 0 bases and J lost 7; bases outside the gene matches: 11. Germline V gene sequence: CDR1 SGHNT, CDR2 YENEEA.

The chain joins TRBV28 to TRBJ1-4, with unresolved D. CDR1 and CDR2 from the germline V gene are MDHEN and SYDVKM. The CDR3 runs to 11 residues. V was pared by 7 bases and J by 5 bases, with 5 bases between. The CDR3, as DNA: TGTGCCAGCATCGAGAATGAAAAACTGTTTTTT. Its protein is CASIENEKLFF.

The chain has TRBV7-9 and TRBJ1-4; 7 positions agree with TRBD1. Germline CDR1 and CDR2: SEHNR and FQNEAQ (reference sequence). CDR3 size: 14 residues. V lost 5 bases and J lost 7; bases outside the gene matches: 7. The chain's CDR3 is CASSAGQAGEKLFF. CDR3 DNA sequence: TGTGCCAGCAGCGCAGGACAGGCGGGTGAAAAACTGTTTTTT.

This chain uses TRBV6-1 with TRBJ1-5; 7 nucleotides line up with TRBD1. The CDR3 is 16 residues long. Looked up from germline, CDR1 is MNHNS and CDR2 is SASEGT. V dropped 4 bases and J dropped 5; count of bases not matched to a gene: 11. The CDR3 nucleotides are TGTGCCAGCAGTGCCTATTTAGGAGGGGGCGATCAGCCCCAGCATTTT. Translated: CASSAYLGGGDQPQHF.

This chain connects TRBV2 to TRBJ2-3; 10 positions match TRBD2. CDR3 length equals 16 residues. Germline CDR1 SNHLY, CDR2 FYNNEI. The trim removed 1 base at V and 4 bases at J, leaving 5 bases unmatched. The DNA for the CDR3 is TGTGCCAGCAGTGAAGGCCTAGCGGGAGCGGCAGATACGCAGTATTTT. Protein product: CASSEGLAGAADTQYF.

The chain couples TRBV30 to TRBJ1-1, with D hard to call. Trimming took 3 bases from V and 2 from J, leaving 13 bases between them. The V gene's germline CDR1 is GTSNPN and CDR2 SVGIG (reference sequence). CDR3 length: 14 residues. Written as DNA, the CDR3 is TGTGCCTGGAGCAGGAAGCCCGAAAACACTGAAGCTTTCTTT. It yields the protein CAWSRKPENTEAFF.

This chain connects TRBV28 to TRBJ2-5; 7 nucleotides align to TRBD1. V lost 5 bases, J lost 0 bases, and 3 bases stayed unmatched. In germline, CDR1 is MDHEN, CDR2 SYDVKM. The CDR3 is made up of 14 amino acids. In DNA form, the CDR3 reads TGTGCCAGCAGTCGGGACAGACACCAAGAGACCCAGTACTTC. This codes for CASSRDRHQETQYF.

This chain connects TRBV9 to TRBJ2-3; D is perhaps TRBD2 (6 bases). The CDR3 spans 15 residues. Germline values: CDR1 SGDLS, CDR2 YYNGEE. Deletions cut 0 bases from V and 2 bases from J, with 10 bases between. CDR3 in DNA: TGTGCCAGCAGCGTAGGAGGCGGGAACACAGATACGCAGTATTTT. Protein: CASSVGGGNTDTQYF.